These T cell receptor beta chains were read from a single sample in a study of T cell repertoires in cytomegalovirus infection. These TCRs are of unknown antigen specificity. Each CDR3 protein gets one entry after TCRdb re-called the reads with MiXCR. The sample includes 450,000 to 600,000 distinct CDR3 sequences, roughly a third of them seen just once. This specimen consisted of cultured PBMCs, obtained from culture after CMV antigen stimulation. The receptors were gathered from a human donor in good health (CMV status not recorded). Some clones in this sample may be carry-over from other donors' samples. The conserved cysteine and the conserved F or W are not part of the CDR3 here. Each record gives: J gene, clone size, V gene, CDR3 protein. A clone size is listed for some rows: how often the clone was seen (once, few, many), or a class if it is expanded.

TRBJ2-2,-,TRBV29-1,SGKERGTGELF
TRBJ2-1,-,TRBV19,ASSIVAGNEQL
TRBJ1-2,-,TRBV29-1,SAGTSYGYT
TRBJ2-7,few,TRBV25-1,ASQVGLSSSYEQY
TRBJ2-3,-,TRBV5-1,ASSLGPRRDTQY
TRBJ2-3,-,TRBV6-2/TRBV6-3,ASSYPPATITDTQY
TRBJ2-2,few,TRBV7-2,ASSFITNTGELF
TRBJ2-1,-,TRBV5-3,ASSLPSGSNEQF
TRBJ2-1,-,TRBV4-3,ASSQTLAGRGEDEQF
TRBJ2-5,few,TRBV7-2,ASSSRTRQETQY
TRBJ1-1,-,TRBV6-2/TRBV6-3,ASIREWDTEAF
TRBJ1-2,-,TRBV6-1,ASSEPKAANYGYT
TRBJ1-1,-,TRBV30,ALSRVWDEAF
TRBJ2-1,-,TRBV6-2/TRBV6-3,ASSDRGNEQF
TRBJ1-4,-,TRBV11-3,ASSSPGTENEKLF
TRBJ2-1,-,TRBV3-1,ASSLRGGRATYNEQF
TRBJ2-1,many,TRBV7-2,ASSRGLAGGGEQF
TRBJ1-3,few,TRBV4-1,ASSTGQGEAGNTIY
TRBJ2-4,-,TRBV11-2,ASSLGFRGVGIQY
TRBJ2-1,few,TRBV7-8,ASSSGFWSGGNEQF
TRBJ1-5,few,TRBV28,ASRETGLRTQPQH
TRBJ1-1,-,TRBV27,ASSLFGQRNTEAF
TRBJ2-5,few,TRBV11-1,ASSHQGTAETQY
TRBJ2-1,-,TRBV6-2/TRBV6-3,ASSDTGQGAGDEQF
TRBJ2-1,few,TRBV4-3,ASSQISGRHNEQF
TRBJ2-5,few,TRBV6-2/TRBV6-3,ASTGPGETQY
TRBJ1-5,-,TRBV28,ASSLVDYSNQPQH
TRBJ1-5,-,TRBV28,ASSTPVRAGRNQPQH
TRBJ1-5,few,TRBV11-2,ASSLDSGQPQH
TRBJ1-4,-,TRBV20-1,SARTGLGEKLF
TRBJ2-3,few,TRBV7-2,ASRRQDTQY
TRBJ1-2,few,TRBV7-9,ASSQPRSAYGYT
TRBJ2-1,few,TRBV7-9,ASSLRMGITYNEQF
TRBJ2-2,-,TRBV19,ASSPRQALAGSRPNTGELF
TRBJ2-7,many,TRBV7-2,ASSRDSSSYEQY
TRBJ2-2,few,TRBV5-4,ASNPGAGELF
TRBJ1-6,-,TRBV6-5,ASSGFTGPRESPLH
TRBJ2-2,-,TRBV27,ASSLLASGSRGELF
TRBJ1-2,-,TRBV28,ATTLANYGYT
TRBJ2-2,few,TRBV6-1,ASRPPVDTGELF
TRBJ2-1,-,TRBV9,ASSPTLGNNEQF
TRBJ2-4,-,TRBV11-3,ASSTSRGQGRSKNIQY
TRBJ1-2,few,TRBV27,ASSDRGRDYGYT
TRBJ2-3,many,TRBV6-5,ASSYGAGGPTDTQY
TRBJ2-3,-,TRBV11-2,ASSPRQDPYSDTQY
TRBJ2-7,few,TRBV2,ASSEVAYEQY
TRBJ2-1,-,TRBV12-3/TRBV12-4,ASSLRTDEQF
TRBJ1-2,-,TRBV4-1,ASSQGYLQNYGYT
TRBJ2-1,once,TRBV6-2/TRBV6-3,ASRRLAGENEQF
TRBJ2-1,-,TRBV4-3,ASSPWVRADEQF
TRBJ2-7,-,TRBV28,ASSLRGTRSRYEQY
TRBJ2-1,-,TRBV9,ASSVATAGTGVDEQF
TRBJ1-1,-,TRBV19,ASSIDRDWGNTEAF
TRBJ1-1,few,TRBV15,ATSRDSGYTEAF
TRBJ1-5,few,TRBV6-1,ASSPRGEGYQPQH
TRBJ1-5,-,TRBV19,ASSFEGNGQPQH
TRBJ1-1,-,TRBV7-2,ASSPAAWGTEAF
TRBJ2-1,-,TRBV3-1,ASSLLLNEQF
TRBJ1-1,few,TRBV12-3/TRBV12-4,ASSQQGTEAF
TRBJ1-5,-,TRBV7-2,ASTIQARSNQPQH